The following is a T cell receptor (beta chain) sequence with its context. The antigen is undetermined. The V gene's germline CDR1 is SGHTA and CDR2 FQGNSA. The length of the CDR3 is 15 residues. Trimming left V 1 base short and J 3 bases short, with 10 bases between. This entry comes from a study of beta chain features in type 1 diabetes. The study's findings and limits: Whether TCRB rearrangement is influenced by HLA type was left unresolved in this analysis. Using cDNA template may skew counts toward highly expressing activated cells. Among type 1 diabetes patients, VDJ junctions had fewer insertions and more deletions.

Populations isolated by sorting all had purity greater than 95%. Isolated RNA was reverse transcribed in full, so expressed TCRB transcripts were sequenced. Only in-frame clones appear in the TCRdb table, and some are missing; sequencing was by immunoSEQ multiplex PCR. The sample has about 290,000 clones; 8% are singletons. The specimen sequenced was central memory CD4+ T cells from blood. This receptor was obtained from a woman in her late teens or twenties in good health. This chain uses TRBV7-2 with TRBJ1-3, with D hard to call. In DNA, the CDR3 is TGTGCCAGCAGCTTAGACCGGGGTTTTGGAAACACCATATATTTT. It is translated as CASSLDRGFGNTIYF.